The 16 T cell receptor beta chains in this list originate from one sample, sequenced in a study of blood T cell repertoires in COVID-19. Here immunoSEQ multiplex PCR was the method, and the copy in TCRdb shows in-frame clones only, minus some. The sample includes just over 150,000 clones, around 84% seen only once; the top ten take about 3%. Sequencing was performed on peripheral blood. All receptors come from a human donor with acute or convalescent COVID-19. The donor label of this sample is uncertain.

The rearrangement joins TRBV12-3 or TRBV12-4 to TRBJ1-2; a possible D gene is TRBD1 (6 bases). CDR3 length equals 12 residues. V was trimmed by 3 bases and J by 8 bases, leaving 10 bases between them. The CDR3 is CASSLGQGGYTF. DNA of the CDR3: TGTGCCAGCAGTTTGGGGCAGGGGGGCTACACCTTC.

The chain is built from TRBV11-3 and TRBJ2-2, with 16 bases matching TRBD2. In germline, CDR1 is SGHNT, CDR2 YENEEA. Trimming took 5 bases from V and 0 from J; bases not matched to a gene: 6. CDR3 length equals 19 residues. As DNA, the CDR3 is TGTGCCAGCAGCCTACCCGGGACTAGCGGGGGGGCGAACACCGGGGAGCTGTTTTTT. Protein: CASSLPGTSGGANTGELFF.

This chain's CDR3 is CASGVLQGQSYGYTF. Here the CDR3 DNA reads TGTGCCAGCGGAGTCCTACAGGGCCAATCCTATGGCTACACCTTC. J is TRBJ1-2 and V is TRBV27; the D gene is possibly TRBD1 (6 bases). Germline CDR1 reads MNHEY; CDR2 reads SMNVEV (reference sequence). The CDR3 runs to 15 residues. V was trimmed by 8 bases and J by 4 bases, leaving 20 bases between them.

The gene calls are TRBV7-9 and TRBJ1-1, with 7 nucleotides matching TRBD1. CDR1 and CDR2 from the germline V gene are SEHNR and FQNEAQ (reference sequence). With 2 bases clipped from V and 0 bases from J, the junction kept 6 bases outside the gene matches. CDR3 length equals 16 residues. CDR3 amino acids: CASSLFGGQLNTEAFF. For the CDR3, the DNA is TGTGCCAGCAGCTTATTCGGGGGACAGTTGAACACTGAAGCTTTCTTT.

The chain has TRBV28 and TRBJ2-1; 7 positions match TRBD2. In germline, CDR1 is MDHEN, CDR2 SYDVKM. The CDR3 loop spans 15 amino acids. With 3 bases clipped from V and 0 bases from J, the junction kept 2 bases outside the gene matches. The CDR3 here is CASSFGGFSYNEQFF. The CDR3 DNA follows: TGTGCCAGCAGTTTCGGGGGGTTCTCCTACAATGAGCAGTTCTTC.

CDR3 residues: CASSQAGTGALNEKLFF. The CDR3 bases are TGTGCCAGCTCACAAGCCGGGACAGGGGCCCTAAATGAAAAACTGTTTTTT. The J gene is TRBJ1-4, the V gene TRBV18; 10 bases are a match to TRBD1. V shed 4 bases, J shed 5 bases, and the junction held 10 bases outside the gene matches. CDR3 length: 17 amino acids. Germline V gives CDR1 KGHSH, CDR2 LQKENI.

V is TRBV7-9 and J is TRBJ2-3; D is unclear. In germline, CDR1 is SEHNR, CDR2 FQNEAQ (reference sequence). This CDR3 region has 12 residues. V dropped 3 bases and J dropped 4 bases, with 5 bases sitting between them. The CDR3 nucleotides are TGTGCCAGCAGCTTGTCTGCAGATACGCAGTATTTT. The encoded protein is CASSLSADTQYF.

The rearrangement joins TRBV9 to TRBJ2-7, with 11 nucleotides matching TRBD1. The CDR3 spans 16 residues. V shed 4 bases, J shed 3 bases, and the junction held 9 bases outside the gene matches. CDR1 SGDLS and CDR2 YYNGEE come from the germline V gene. The CDR3 sequence is CASSNSAGTGGYEQYF. The CDR3 DNA reads TGTGCCAGCAGCAACTCCGCCGGGACAGGGGGCTACGAGCAGTACTTC.

V usage is TRBV5-1 and J usage is TRBJ2-1, with D possibly being TRBD1 (5 bases). V shed 0 bases and J shed 0 bases, with 10 bases lying between them. Germline CDR1 and CDR2: SGHRS and YFSETQ. The CDR3 runs 16 residues. CDR3 protein: CASSLDRLSSYNEQFF. CDR3 DNA sequence: TGCGCCAGCAGCTTGGACAGGTTGAGCTCCTACAATGAGCAGTTCTTC.

The CDR3 DNA sequence: TGCGCCAGCAGCTTAAACCTCGGGACAGGGGGAGGATCACCCCTCCACTTT. It specifies CASSLNLGTGGGSPLHF. The gene calls are TRBV5-1 and TRBJ1-6, with 11 bases identical to TRBD1. Germline V gene sequence: CDR1 SGHRS, CDR2 YFSETQ. The CDR3 loop spans 17 amino acids. V lost 2 bases, J lost 10 bases, and 11 bases stayed unmatched.

Only one count was recorded for this clone. V usage is TRBV19 and J usage is TRBJ1-2; perhaps TRBD1 as D (5 bases). The CDR3 runs to 13 residues. Trimming took 6 bases from V and 8 from J, leaving 16 bases between them. The germline CDR1 and CDR2 sequences are LNHDA and SQIVND (reference sequence). The CDR3 sequence: CASSPVEGPGYTF. CDR3 DNA sequence: TGTGCCAGTAGCCCCGTGGAGGGACCGGGCTACACCTTC.

The genes are TRBV23-1 and TRBJ1-5; 8 positions agree with TRBD1. TRBV23-1 is an open reading frame, and its role is uncertain. This CDR3 has 15 residues. Trimming removed 4 bases from V and 1 base from J; junction bases left unmatched: 3. The CDR3 spells CASSPDRGSNQPQHF. The CDR3 bases are TGCGCCAGCAGTCCAGACAGGGGAAGCAATCAGCCCCAGCATTTT.

V gene TRBV3-1 (or the pseudogene TRBV3-2) combines with J gene TRBJ2-3, with D possibly being TRBD1 (6 bases). From germline, CDR1 is LGHDT and CDR2 YNNKEL (reference sequence). The CDR3 consists of 15 residues. Trimming took 0 bases from V and 2 from J, leaving 9 bases between them. The CDR3 here is CASSQDRGYTDTQYF. In nucleotides, the CDR3 is TGTGCCAGCAGCCAAGACAGGGGTTACACAGATACGCAGTATTTT.

The gene calls are TRBV15 and TRBJ2-3; TRBD2 aligns across 12 bases. Trimming removed 4 bases from V and 2 bases from J; junction bases left unmatched: 4. Germline CDR1 and CDR2: LNHNV and YYDKDF (reference sequence). This CDR3 region has 16 residues. CDR3 sequence (DNA): TGTGCCACCAGCAACGGACTAGCGGGGTTCACAGATACGCAGTATTTT. Residues: CATSNGLAGFTDTQYF.

The rearrangement joins TRBV18 to TRBJ1-2, with D perhaps matching TRBD1 (5 bases). Germline CDR1 KGHSH, CDR2 LQKENI. The CDR3 sequence is 16 residues long. Trimming shortened V by 2 bases and J by 3 bases, and 16 bases separated the two germline ends. The CDR3 DNA sequence: TGTGCCAGCTCACCAAGTCGACAGAGAACCTACTATGGCTACACCTTC. Translating gives CASSPSRQRTYYGYTF.

The sample holds one count of this clone. The CDR3 here is CASSLAGQGENIQYF. CDR3 in DNA: TGCGCCAGCAGCTTGGCGGGACAGGGTGAGAACATTCAGTACTTC. The rearrangement links TRBV5-1 to TRBJ2-4; TRBD1 matches 9 bases. This CDR3 region has 15 residues. The germline gives CDR1 SGHRS, CDR2 YFSETQ. The V segment lost 0 bases and the J segment 7 bases; nucleotides outside the gene matches: 5.